In its sample, the clone carrying this T cell receptor (beta chain) was seen a few times. Its specificity is unknown. The data stem from a study of CD8 T cells in ankylosing spondylitis. The V and J ends lost 1 base and 6 bases, in that order; junction bases with no gene match: 10. In germline, CDR1 is DFQATT, CDR2 SNEGSKA (reference sequence). The CDR3 consists of 16 residues. Study-level points and caveats: Blood of patients with ankylosing spondylitis appeared to be characterized by a TCR beta motif of about eight highly homologous variants.

TCRdb fed the 5' RACE reads into MiXCR, producing one record per CDR3 protein. The table lists about 700,000 distinct CDR3 sequences, under 20% of them singletons. V usage is TRBV20-1 and J usage is TRBJ2-3; 10 positions match TRBD2. The sequenced material came from blood, either unsorted or a sorted T cell fraction (not recorded which). This TCR came from a male donor with ankylosing spondylitis. The CDR3 is CSARVIAGGHDDTQYF. CDR3 nucleotides: TGCAGTGCTAGAGTGATAGCGGGGGGACATGACGATACGCAGTATTTT.